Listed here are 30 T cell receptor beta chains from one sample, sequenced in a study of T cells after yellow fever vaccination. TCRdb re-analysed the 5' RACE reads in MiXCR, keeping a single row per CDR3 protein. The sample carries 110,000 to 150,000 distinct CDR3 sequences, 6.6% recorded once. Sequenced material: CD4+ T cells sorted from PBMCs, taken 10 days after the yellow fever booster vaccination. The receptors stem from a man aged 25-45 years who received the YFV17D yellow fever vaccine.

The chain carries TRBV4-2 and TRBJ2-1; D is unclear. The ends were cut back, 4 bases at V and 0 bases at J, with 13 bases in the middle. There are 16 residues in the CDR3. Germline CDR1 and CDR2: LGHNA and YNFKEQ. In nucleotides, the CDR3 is TGTGCCAGCAGCCCCGAGCTACTCTGCTCCTACAATGAGCAGTTCTTC. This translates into CASSPELLCSYNEQFF.

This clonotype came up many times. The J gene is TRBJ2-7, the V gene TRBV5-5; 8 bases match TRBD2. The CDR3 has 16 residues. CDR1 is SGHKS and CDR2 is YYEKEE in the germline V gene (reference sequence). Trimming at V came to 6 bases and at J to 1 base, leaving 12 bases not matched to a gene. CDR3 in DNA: TGTGCCAGCACCCGTGGGGCGGGAGGCGGTTCCTACGAGCAGTACTTC. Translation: CASTRGAGGGSYEQYF.

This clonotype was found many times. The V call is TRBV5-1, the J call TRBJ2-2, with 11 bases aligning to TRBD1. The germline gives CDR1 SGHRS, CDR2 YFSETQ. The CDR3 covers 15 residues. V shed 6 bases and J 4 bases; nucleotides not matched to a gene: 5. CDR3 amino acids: CASKYGTGGTGELFF. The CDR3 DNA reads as TGCGCCAGCAAATACGGGACAGGGGGCACCGGGGAGCTGTTTTTT.

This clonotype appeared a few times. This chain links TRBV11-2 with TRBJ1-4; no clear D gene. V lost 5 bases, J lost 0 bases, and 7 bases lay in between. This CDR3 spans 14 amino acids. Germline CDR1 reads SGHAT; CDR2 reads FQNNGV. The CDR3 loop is CASSPTTTNEKLFF. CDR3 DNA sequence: TGTGCCAGCAGCCCGACAACAACTAATGAAAAACTGTTTTTT.

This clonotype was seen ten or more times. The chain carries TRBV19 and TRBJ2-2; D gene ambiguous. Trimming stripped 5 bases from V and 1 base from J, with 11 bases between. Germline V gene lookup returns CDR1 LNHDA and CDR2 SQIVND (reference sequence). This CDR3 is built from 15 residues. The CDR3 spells CASSPGWRNTGELFF. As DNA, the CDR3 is TGTGCCAGTAGTCCCGGCTGGAGGAACACCGGGGAGCTGTTTTTT.

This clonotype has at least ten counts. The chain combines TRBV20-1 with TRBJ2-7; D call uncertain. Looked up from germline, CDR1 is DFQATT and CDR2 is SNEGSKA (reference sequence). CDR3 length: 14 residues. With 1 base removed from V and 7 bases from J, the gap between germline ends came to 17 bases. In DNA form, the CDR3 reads TGCAGTGCTAGAGGGGGTGGCGTTTCATGGGAGCAGTACTTC. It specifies CSARGGGVSWEQYF.

CDR3 sequence: CASSLVTGGRGETQYF. The DNA for the CDR3 is TGTGCCAGCAGCTTGGTGACGGGAGGTCGAGGGGAGACCCAGTACTTC. The chain is built from TRBV5-4 and TRBJ2-5; TRBD2 matches at 7 bases. CDR1 and CDR2 from the germline V gene are SGHNT and YYREEE (reference sequence). The CDR3 runs 16 residues. The V gene end was trimmed by 0 bases and the J gene end by 5 bases; junction bases not matched to a gene: 10.

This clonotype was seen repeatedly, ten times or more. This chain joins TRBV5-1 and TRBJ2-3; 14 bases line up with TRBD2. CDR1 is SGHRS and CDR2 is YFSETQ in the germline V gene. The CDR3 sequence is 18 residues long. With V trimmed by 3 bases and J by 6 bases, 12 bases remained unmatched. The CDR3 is CASSWGLAGARSADTQYF. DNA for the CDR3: TGCGCCAGCAGCTGGGGACTAGCGGGAGCTAGATCGGCTGATACGCAGTATTTT.

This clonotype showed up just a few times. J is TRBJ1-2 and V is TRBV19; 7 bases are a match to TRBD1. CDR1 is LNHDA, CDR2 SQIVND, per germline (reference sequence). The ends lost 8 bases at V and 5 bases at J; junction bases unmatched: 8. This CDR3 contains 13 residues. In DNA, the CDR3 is TGTGCCAGTCGTGAGGACAGGACTTATGGCTACACCTTC. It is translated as CASREDRTYGYTF.

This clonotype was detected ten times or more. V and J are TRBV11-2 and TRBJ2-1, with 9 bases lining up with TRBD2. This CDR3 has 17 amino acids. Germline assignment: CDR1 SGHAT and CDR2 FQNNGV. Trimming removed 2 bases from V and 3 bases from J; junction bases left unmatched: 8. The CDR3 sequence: CASSLLTSGPYYNEQFF. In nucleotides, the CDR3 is TGTGCCAGCAGCTTACTCACTAGCGGGCCCTACTACAATGAGCAGTTCTTC.

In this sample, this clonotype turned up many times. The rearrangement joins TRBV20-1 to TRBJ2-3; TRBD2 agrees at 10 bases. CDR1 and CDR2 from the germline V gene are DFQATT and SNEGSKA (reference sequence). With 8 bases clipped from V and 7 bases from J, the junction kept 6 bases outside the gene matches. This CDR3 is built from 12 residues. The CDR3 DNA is TGCAGTCAACAGCGGGAGGGTTATACGCAGTATTTT. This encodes CSQQREGYTQYF.

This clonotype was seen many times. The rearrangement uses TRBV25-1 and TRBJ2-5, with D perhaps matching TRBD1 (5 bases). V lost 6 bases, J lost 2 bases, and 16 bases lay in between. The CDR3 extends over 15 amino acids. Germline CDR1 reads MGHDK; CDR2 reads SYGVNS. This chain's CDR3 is CASRETTGAQETQYF. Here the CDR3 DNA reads TGTGCCAGCAGAGAAACTACAGGAGCTCAAGAGACCCAGTACTTC. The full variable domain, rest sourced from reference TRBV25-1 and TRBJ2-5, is EADIYQTPRYLVIGTGKKITLECSQTMGHDKMYWYQQDPGMELHLIHYSYGVNSTEKGDLSSESTVSRIRTEHFPLTLESARPSHTSQYLCASRETTGAQETQYFGPGTRLLVL.

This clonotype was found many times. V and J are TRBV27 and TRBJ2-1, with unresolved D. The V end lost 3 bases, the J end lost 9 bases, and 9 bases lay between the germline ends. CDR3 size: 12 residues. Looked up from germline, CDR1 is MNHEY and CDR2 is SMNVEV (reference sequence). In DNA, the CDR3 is TGTGCCAGCAGTTTTATATTGGGTGAGCAGTTCTTC. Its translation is CASSFILGEQFF.

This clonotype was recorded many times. In DNA form, the CDR3 reads TGCAGTGCTAGAGATCTGGGGGTGGGCTCTGGAAACACCATATATTTT. Its protein product is CSARDLGVGSGNTIYF. This rearrangement joins TRBV20-1 to TRBJ1-3; tentatively, D is TRBD1 (5 bases). The CDR3 covers 16 residues. With 0 bases removed from V and 0 bases from J, the gap between germline ends came to 12 bases. Germline V CDR1 and CDR2: DFQATT, SNEGSKA (reference sequence).

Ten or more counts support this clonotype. CDR3 DNA: TGTGCCAGCAGTTACGAGACAGGGGGCGCGTGGGGCACCGGGGAGCTGTTTTTT. Encoded protein: CASSYETGGAWGTGELFF. The chain couples TRBV6-5 to TRBJ2-2; 10 bases match TRBD1. CDR3 length: 18 residues. Germline V gene lookup returns CDR1 MNHEY and CDR2 SVGAGI. The J segment lost 4 bases and the V segment lost 2 bases, leaving 10 bases of the junction unmatched.

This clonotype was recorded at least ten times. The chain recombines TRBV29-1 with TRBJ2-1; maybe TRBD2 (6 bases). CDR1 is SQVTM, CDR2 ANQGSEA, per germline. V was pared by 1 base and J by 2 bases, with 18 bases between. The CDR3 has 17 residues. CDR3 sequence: CSVEGVPSGRAYNEQFF. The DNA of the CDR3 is TGCAGCGTTGAAGGGGTCCCAAGCGGGCGTGCCTACAATGAGCAGTTCTTC.

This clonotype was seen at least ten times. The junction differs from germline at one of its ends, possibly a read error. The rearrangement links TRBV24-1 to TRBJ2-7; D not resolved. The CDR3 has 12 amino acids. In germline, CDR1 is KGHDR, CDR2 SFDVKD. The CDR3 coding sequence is TGTGCCGCCCCCCTTTCCTCCTCCGAGCAGTACTTC. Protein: CAAPLSSSEQYF.

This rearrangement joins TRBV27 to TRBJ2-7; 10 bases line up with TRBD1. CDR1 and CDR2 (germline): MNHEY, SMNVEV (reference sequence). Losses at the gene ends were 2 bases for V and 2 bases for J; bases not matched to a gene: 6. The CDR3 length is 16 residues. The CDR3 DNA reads TGTGCCAGCAGTTTAGGGACAGGGGCGAAAACCTACGAGCAGTACTTC. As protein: CASSLGTGAKTYEQYF.

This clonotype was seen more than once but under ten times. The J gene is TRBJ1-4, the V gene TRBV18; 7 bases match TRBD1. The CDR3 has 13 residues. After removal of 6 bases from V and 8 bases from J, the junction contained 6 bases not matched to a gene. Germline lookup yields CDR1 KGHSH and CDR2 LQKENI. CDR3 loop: CASSPAGGEKLFF. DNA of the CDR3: TGTGCCAGCTCCCCGGCAGGGGGGGAAAAACTGTTTTTT.

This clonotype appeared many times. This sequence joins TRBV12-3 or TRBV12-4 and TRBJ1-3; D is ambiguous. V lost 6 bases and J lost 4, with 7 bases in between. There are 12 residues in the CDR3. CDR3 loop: CASRMQGNTIYF. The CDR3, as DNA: TGTGCCAGCAGGATGCAGGGAAACACCATATATTTT.

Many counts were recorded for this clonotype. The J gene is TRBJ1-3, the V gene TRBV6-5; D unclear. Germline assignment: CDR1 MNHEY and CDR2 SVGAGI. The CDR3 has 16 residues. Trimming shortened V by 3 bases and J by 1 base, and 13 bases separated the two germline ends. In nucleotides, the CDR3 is TGTGCCAGCAGTTATAGCAGAGTAAATTCTGGAAACACCATATATTTT. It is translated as CASSYSRVNSGNTIYF.

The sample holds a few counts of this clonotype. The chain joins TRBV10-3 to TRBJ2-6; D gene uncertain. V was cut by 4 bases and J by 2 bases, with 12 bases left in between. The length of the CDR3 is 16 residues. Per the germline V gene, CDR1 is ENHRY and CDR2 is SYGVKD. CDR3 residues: CAISGRSDPGANVLTF. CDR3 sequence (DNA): TGTGCCATCAGTGGCAGGTCAGACCCTGGGGCCAACGTCCTGACTTTC.

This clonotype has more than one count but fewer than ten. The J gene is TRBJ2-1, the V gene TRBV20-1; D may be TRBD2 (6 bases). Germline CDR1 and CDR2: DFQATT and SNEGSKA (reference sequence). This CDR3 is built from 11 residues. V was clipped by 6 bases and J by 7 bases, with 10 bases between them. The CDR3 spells CSALLANEQFF. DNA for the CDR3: TGCAGTGCACTTCTAGCGAATGAGCAGTTCTTC.

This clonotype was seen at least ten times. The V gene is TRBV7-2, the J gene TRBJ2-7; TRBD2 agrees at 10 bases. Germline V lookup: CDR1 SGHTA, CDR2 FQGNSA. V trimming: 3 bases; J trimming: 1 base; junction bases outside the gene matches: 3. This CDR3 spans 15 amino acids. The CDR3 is CASSFLAGDSYEQYF. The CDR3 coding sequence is TGTGCCAGCAGCTTCCTAGCGGGAGATTCCTACGAGCAGTACTTC.

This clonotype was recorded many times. CDR3 coding DNA: TGTGCCAGCAGTTTAAATACTTTCAGGGCTGGGGCCAACGTCCTGACTTTC. Its translation is CASSLNTFRAGANVLTF. The chain carries TRBV28 and TRBJ2-6, with a tentative D call TRBD1 (5 bases). The CDR3 is 17 residues long. The V and J ends lost 2 bases and 2 bases respectively, with 13 bases between them. Germline V lookup: CDR1 MDHEN, CDR2 SYDVKM.

CDR3 region: CAISESSQFGNEQFF. The CDR3 bases are TGTGCCATCAGTGAGTCTTCCCAATTTGGCAATGAGCAGTTCTTC. V and J are TRBV10-3 and TRBJ2-1; no reliable D call. Germline CDR1 is ENHRY and CDR2 is SYGVKD. The CDR3 totals 15 residues. Trimming stripped 0 bases from V and 6 bases from J, with 12 bases between.

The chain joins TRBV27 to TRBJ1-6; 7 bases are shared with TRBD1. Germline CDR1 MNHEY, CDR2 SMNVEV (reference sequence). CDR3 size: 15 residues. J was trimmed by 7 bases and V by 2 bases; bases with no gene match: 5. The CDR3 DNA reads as TGTGCCAGCAGTTTAGTCCGGGACAGCAATTCACCCCTCCACTTT. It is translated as CASSLVRDSNSPLHF.

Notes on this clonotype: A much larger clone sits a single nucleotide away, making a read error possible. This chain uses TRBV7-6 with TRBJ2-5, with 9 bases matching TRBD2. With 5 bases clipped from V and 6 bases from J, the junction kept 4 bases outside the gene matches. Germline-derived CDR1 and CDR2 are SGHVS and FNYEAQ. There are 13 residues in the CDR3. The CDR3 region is CASSTAGGQTQYF. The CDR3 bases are TGTGCCAGCAGCACAGCGGGAGGACAGACCCAGTACTTC.

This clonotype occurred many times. CDR3 sequence reads: CSARTGQETQYF. As DNA, the CDR3 is TGCAGTGCTAGGACAGGACAAGAGACCCAGTACTTC. The chain carries TRBV20-1 and TRBJ2-5, with a tentative D call TRBD1 (6 bases). The V end lost 3 bases, the J end lost 2 bases, and 7 bases lay between the germline ends. CDR1 and CDR2 from the germline V gene are DFQATT and SNEGSKA (reference sequence). The CDR3 sequence is 12 residues long.

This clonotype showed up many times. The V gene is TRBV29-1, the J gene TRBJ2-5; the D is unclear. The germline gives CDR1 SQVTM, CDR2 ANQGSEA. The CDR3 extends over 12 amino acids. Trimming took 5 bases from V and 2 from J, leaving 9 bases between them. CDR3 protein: CSVTPVQETQYF. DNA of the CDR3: TGCAGCGTTACGCCGGTACAAGAGACCCAGTACTTC.